What follows describes a single TCR beta chain. Its specificity is unknown. This sample is part of a study of STAT3 mutations in large granular lymphocyte leukemia. Study conclusions and caveats: Every T-LGLL patient had at least one immunodominant TCRbeta clonotype.

Assay: immunoSEQ multiplex PCR; the TCRdb copy retains only in-frame clones and omits some. The sample includes more than 10,000 clones, about 85% of them seen just once. The length of the CDR3 is 14 residues. The V gene lost 5 bases and the J gene lost 6 bases, with 14 bases spanning the gap. Germline V CDR1 and CDR2: MNHEY, SMNVEV (reference sequence). The chain has TRBV27 and TRBJ2-1; tentatively, D is TRBD1 (7 bases). The source is a man aged 80 or over with T-cell large granular lymphocyte leukemia. Some clones in this sample may be carry-over from other donors' samples. The sequenced sample was peripheral blood mononuclear cells. Here the CDR3 reads CASSPRDSANEQFF. The CDR3 nucleotides are TGTGCCAGCAGTCCGCGGGACAGCGCCAATGAGCAGTTCTTC.